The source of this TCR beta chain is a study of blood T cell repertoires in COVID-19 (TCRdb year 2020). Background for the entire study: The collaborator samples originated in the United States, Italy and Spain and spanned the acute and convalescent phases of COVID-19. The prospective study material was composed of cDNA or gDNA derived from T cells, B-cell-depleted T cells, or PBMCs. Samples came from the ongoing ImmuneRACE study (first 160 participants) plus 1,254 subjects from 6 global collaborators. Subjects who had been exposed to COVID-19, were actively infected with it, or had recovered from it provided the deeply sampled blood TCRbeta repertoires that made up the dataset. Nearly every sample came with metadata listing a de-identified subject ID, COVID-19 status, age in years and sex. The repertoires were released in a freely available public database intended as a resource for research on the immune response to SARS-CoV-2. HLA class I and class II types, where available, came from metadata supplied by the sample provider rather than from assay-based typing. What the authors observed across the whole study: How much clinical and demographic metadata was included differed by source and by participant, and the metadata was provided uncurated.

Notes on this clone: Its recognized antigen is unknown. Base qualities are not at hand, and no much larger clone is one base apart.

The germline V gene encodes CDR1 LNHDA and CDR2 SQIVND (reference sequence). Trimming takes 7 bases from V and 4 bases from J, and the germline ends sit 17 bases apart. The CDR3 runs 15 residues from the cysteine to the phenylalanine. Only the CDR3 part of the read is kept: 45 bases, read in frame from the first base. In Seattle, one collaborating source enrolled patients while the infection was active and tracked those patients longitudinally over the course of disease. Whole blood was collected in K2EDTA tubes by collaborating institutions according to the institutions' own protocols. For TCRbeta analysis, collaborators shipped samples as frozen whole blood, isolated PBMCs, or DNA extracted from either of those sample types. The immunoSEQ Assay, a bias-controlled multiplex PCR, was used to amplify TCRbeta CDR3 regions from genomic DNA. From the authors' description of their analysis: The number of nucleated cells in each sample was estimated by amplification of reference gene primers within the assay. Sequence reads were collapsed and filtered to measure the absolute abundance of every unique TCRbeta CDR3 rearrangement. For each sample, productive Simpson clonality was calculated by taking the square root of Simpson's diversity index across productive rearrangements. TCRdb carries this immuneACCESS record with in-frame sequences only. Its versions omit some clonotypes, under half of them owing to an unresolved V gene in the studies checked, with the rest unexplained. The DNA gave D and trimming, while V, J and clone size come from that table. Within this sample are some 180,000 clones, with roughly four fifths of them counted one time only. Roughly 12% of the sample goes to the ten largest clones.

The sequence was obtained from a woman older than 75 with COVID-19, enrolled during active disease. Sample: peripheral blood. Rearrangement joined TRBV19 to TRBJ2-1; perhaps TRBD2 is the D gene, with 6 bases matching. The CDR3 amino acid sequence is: CASTPRSGLYNEQFF. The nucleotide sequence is TGTGCCAGTACCCCGAGGAGCGGGCTTTACAATGAGCAGTTCTTC.